The T cell receptor beta chain described here comes from a study of T cells in Graves' hyperthyroidism and ophthalmopathy. Study findings and constraints: In the blood, most expanded thyroid clonotypes above 0.001 appeared as well.

This clonotype was detected many times. Its matching antigen is unknown. Any patient presenting with uncontrolled infection, other autoimmune disease, pregnancy or lactation was left out. RNA transcripts yielded amplified TCR beta CDR3 regions. With the HTBI primer set, the TCR CDR3 went through a first round of RT-PCR. From the multiplex PCR reads, TCRdb called clonotypes with MiXCR, one entry per CDR3 protein. The sample has fewer than 650,000 distinct CDR3 sequences, 13% to 15% seen once. The V end lost 1 base, the J end lost 4 bases, and 10 bases lay between the germline ends. The CDR3 extends over 14 amino acids.

This sequence joins TRBV12-3 or TRBV12-4 and TRBJ2-5; D unclear. The sample comprised blood. The clonotype comes from a woman younger than 35 with Graves' ophthalmopathy. In DNA form, the CDR3 reads TGTGCCAGCAGTTTAGGGGTCTTATTAGAGACCCAGTACTTC. Translated, it gives CASSLGVLLETQYF.